These 18 T cell receptor beta chains were all obtained from the same sample, sequenced in a study of metastatic and nonmetastatic thyroid tumors. All patients were untreated before thyroid surgery. TCRdb redid the clone calls on the PCR reads using MiXCR. The sample has roughly 30,000 clones, roughly 15% seen once. Material: blood. These receptors were collected from a female donor with papillary thyroid cancer or a benign thyroid nodule (not recorded which). Some clones in this sample may be carry-over from other donors' samples.

This clone was recorded at least ten times. V gene TRBV6-2 or TRBV6-3 combines with J gene TRBJ1-5; D remains unclear. This CDR3 has 16 residues. The germline V and J ends were trimmed by 0 bases and 4 bases, with 13 bases remaining between them. Germline assignment: CDR1 MNHEY and CDR2 SVGEGT. The CDR3 loop is CASSYSSVSKNQPQHF. The DNA of the CDR3 is TGTGCCAGCAGTTACTCGAGTGTCAGTAAAAATCAGCCCCAGCATTTT.

V and J are TRBV27 and TRBJ2-7; D is uncertain. There are 13 residues in the CDR3. Per germline, CDR1 MNHEY and CDR2 SMNVEV (reference sequence). V lost 11 bases to trimming and J lost 2 bases, with 16 bases between them. In DNA form, the CDR3 reads TGTGCCTGTGCCTTGACGGATACCTACGAGCAGTACTTC. Translating it yields CACALTDTYEQYF.

The chain combines TRBV6-2 or TRBV6-3 with TRBJ1-6; the D gene is possibly TRBD1 (5 bases). The V and J ends lost 4 bases and 5 bases respectively, with 18 bases between them. Germline CDR1 and CDR2: MNHEY and SVGEGT. This CDR3 contains 17 residues. In nucleotides, the CDR3 is TGTGCCAGCAGTTTCTCCTTGGAGGGGCCTAATAATTCACCCCTCCACTTT. Translated, it gives CASSFSLEGPNNSPLHF.

This clone was detected ten times or more. The chain uses TRBV28 and TRBJ1-4; D is possibly TRBD1 (6 bases). V was pared by 6 bases and J by 1 base, with 12 bases between. CDR1 and CDR2 (germline): MDHEN, SYDVKM. The length of the CDR3 is 15 residues. This CDR3 reads CASSERTVTNEKLFF. The DNA of the CDR3 is TGTGCCAGCAGCGAAAGGACAGTAACTAATGAAAAACTGTTTTTT.

In regard to this clone: The CDR3 does not end in the conserved phenylalanine or tryptophan, so this is likely a read error. In DNA, the CDR3 is TGCGCCAGCAGCTTGAAGGAGGGGCTGGGTAGAACAGATACGCAGTATTAT. It translates to CASSLKEGLGRTDTQYY. The chain employs TRBV5-1 and TRBJ2-3; D is perhaps TRBD2 (6 bases). Germline assignment: CDR1 SGHRS and CDR2 YFSETQ. Deletions cut 1 base from V and 3 bases from J, with 18 bases between. The CDR3 is 17 amino acids.

A word on this clone: One base away lies a much larger clone, so this may be a sequencing read error. This specimen includes other DNA sequences encoding the same CDR3. The chain uses TRBV29-1 and TRBJ1-1; D not certain. This CDR3 spans 12 amino acids. CDR1 is SQVTM, CDR2 ANQGSEA, per germline. This CDR3 is CSVDGVGHEAFF. CDR3 DNA: TGCAGCGTTGACGGGGTCGGCCATGAAGCCTTCTTT.

This clone was counted ten times or more. Other nucleotide sequences in the sample specify the same CDR3. The genes are TRBV19 and TRBJ2-7, with D hard to call. V was trimmed by 3 bases and J by 6 bases, leaving 12 bases between them. The germline V gene has CDR1 LNHDA and CDR2 SQIVND (reference sequence). CDR3 size: 13 residues. DNA of the CDR3: TGTGCCAGTAGTATGGGCACCTCTGCCGAGCAGTACTTC. This gives the protein CASSMGTSAEQYF. The full variable domain, rest sourced from reference TRBV19 and TRBJ2-7, is DGGITQSPKYLFRKEGQNVTLSCEQNLNHDAMYWYRQDPGQGLRLIYYSQIVNDFQKGDIAEGYSVSREKKESFPLTVTSAQKNPTAFYLCASSMGTSAEQYFGPGTRLTVT.

This clone was observed at least ten times. This rearrangement joins TRBV6-2 or TRBV6-3 to TRBJ1-1; D unclear. V was clipped by 8 bases and J by 10 bases, with 17 bases between them. Germline CDR1 is MNHEY and CDR2 is SVGEGT. This CDR3 spans 12 amino acids. The CDR3 DNA sequence: TGTGCCAGCGGCCGGGAGACGACCGGAGCTTTCTTT. Its translation: CASGRETTGAFF.

V is TRBV28 and J is TRBJ2-3; D is unclear. V gave up 4 bases and J gave up 3 bases, with 14 bases separating them. CDR3 length: 15 residues. CDR1 is MDHEN, CDR2 SYDVKM, per germline. CDR3 DNA sequence: TGTGCCAGCAGTTCCCCTCCCCACCTGACAGATACGCAGTATTTT. Translated: CASSSPPHLTDTQYF. The full variable domain, with the rest looked up from reference TRBV28 and TRBJ2-3, is DVKVTQSSRYLVKRTGEKVFLECVQDMDHENMFWYRQDPGLGLRLIYFSYDVKMKEKGDIPEGYSVSREKKERFSLILESASTNQTSMYLCASSSPPHLTDTQYFGPGTRLTVL.

The V gene is TRBV20-1, the J gene TRBJ2-5; 10 bases fit TRBD1. In germline, CDR1 is DFQATT, CDR2 SNEGSKA (reference sequence). There are 14 residues in the CDR3. The trim removed 2 bases at V and 6 bases at J, leaving 6 bases unmatched. This CDR3 is CSARTTGGAKTQYF. DNA for the CDR3: TGCAGTGCTAGAACGACAGGGGGCGCAAAGACCCAGTACTTC.

This clone has a handful of counts. V is TRBV7-2 and J is TRBJ1-2; 12 positions match TRBD1. This CDR3 contains 18 residues. Losses at the gene ends were 1 base for V and 8 bases for J; bases not matched to a gene: 14. Germline lookup yields CDR1 SGHTA and CDR2 FQGNSA. The CDR3 DNA reads TGTGCCAGCAGCTTAGGGCCCGCACCGGGACAGGGGGCGTCCGGCTACACCTTC. This encodes CASSLGPAPGQGASGYTF.

This clone was seen more than once but under ten times. A much larger clone lies one base from this, so it may be a read error. This chain connects TRBV29-1 to TRBJ2-7; D remains unclear. The germline V gene has CDR1 SQVTM and CDR2 ANQGSEA. The CDR3 totals 12 residues. Deletions cut 0 bases from V and 6 bases from J, with 9 bases between. Written as DNA, the CDR3 is TGCAGCGTTGAAGACAAAGGGCGCGAGCAGTACTTC. Its protein product is CSVEDKGREQYF.

This clone was seen many times. This chain uses TRBV11-3 with TRBJ1-1; 7 positions agree with TRBD1. V lost 3 bases, J lost 4 bases, and 8 bases stayed unmatched. The CDR3 length is 15 residues. Germline V gene sequence: CDR1 SGHNT, CDR2 YENEEA. The CDR3 coding sequence is TGTGCCAGCAGCTTTAGACAGGGATTAAGCACTGAAGCTTTCTTT. As protein: CASSFRQGLSTEAFF.

This clone was observed at least ten times. The chain is built from TRBV5-4 and TRBJ1-2, with D possibly matching TRBD1 (6 bases). Per the germline V gene, CDR1 is SGHNT and CDR2 is YYREEE (reference sequence). The CDR3 has 16 amino acids. V was trimmed by 0 bases and J by 4 bases, leaving 16 bases between them. The CDR3 DNA reads as TGTGCCAGCAGCTTGGGGTCGGGGGGCGCGGGCTATGGCTACACCTTC. Amino acid sequence: CASSLGSGGAGYGYTF.

This clone was seen at least ten times. The chain uses TRBV12-3 or TRBV12-4 and TRBJ2-3; 9 bases line up with TRBD2. V lost 3 bases and J lost 1; bases outside the gene matches: 2. The length of the CDR3 is 15 residues. DNA of the CDR3: TGTGCCAGCAGTTTGGCTAGCGGGGGCACAGATACGCAGTATTTT. It is translated as CASSLASGGTDTQYF.

At least ten counts were recorded for this clone. The rearrangement uses TRBV11-2 and TRBJ1-1, with no clear D. The CDR3 length is 13 residues. V lost 5 bases and J lost 3, with 10 bases in between. From germline, CDR1 is SGHAT and CDR2 FQNNGV. Here the CDR3 reads CASSPRRYTEAFF. CDR3 nucleotides: TGTGCCAGCAGCCCTAGACGGTACACTGAAGCTTTCTTT.

This clone was counted many times. The rearrangement links TRBV7-8 to TRBJ1-5, with 7 bases matching TRBD1. With 5 bases clipped from V and 6 bases from J, the junction kept 10 bases outside the gene matches. This CDR3 has 15 residues. Germline CDR1 reads SGHVS; CDR2 reads FQNEAQ. CDR3 loop: CASSEPGQIVQPQHF. The CDR3 DNA reads TGTGCCAGCAGCGAACCGGGACAGATCGTTCAGCCCCAGCATTTT.

This clone was seen at least ten times. The J gene is TRBJ2-5, the V gene TRBV2, with unresolved D. Germline V CDR1 and CDR2: SNHLY, FYNNEI. The V end lost 6 bases, the J end lost 1 base, and 6 bases lay between the germline ends. The CDR3 sequence is 12 residues long. The CDR3 spells CASSDIQETQYF. The CDR3 bases are TGTGCCAGCAGCGACATCCAAGAGACCCAGTACTTC.